Following are 24 T cell receptor beta chains from one sample sequenced in a study of control samples from healthy donors and cancer patients. TCRdb's table, derived via immunoSEQ multiplex PCR, lists solely in-frame clones and lacks some. Of 95,000 to 130,000 clones listed, around 89% are singletons. Source material: blood. These receptors all stem from a woman between 65 and 79 years old in good health.

V usage is TRBV6-6 and J usage is TRBJ1-2; no reliable D call. The CDR3 contains 13 residues. Looked up from germline, CDR1 is MNHNY and CDR2 is SVGAGI (reference sequence). V was clipped by 6 bases and J by 7 bases, with 15 bases between them. The CDR3 DNA reads as TGTGCCAGCAGCCCCAGTGGTGTGGGTGGCTACACCTTC. Translating gives CASSPSGVGGYTF.

DNA of the CDR3: TGCGCCAGCAGCCAAGGTTGGGGACAGGTGATCACCGGGGAGCTGTTTTTT. Translation gives CASSQGWGQVITGELFF. The chain uses TRBV4-1 and TRBJ2-2; 8 bases map to TRBD1. This CDR3 contains 17 residues. Looked up from germline, CDR1 is MGHRA and CDR2 is YSYEKL. The J segment lost 4 bases and the V segment lost 1 base, leaving 8 bases of the junction unmatched.

V is TRBV5-6 and J is TRBJ1-6, with a tentative D call TRBD1 (6 bases). The V and J ends lost 1 base and 0 bases respectively, with 11 bases between them. CDR3 length: 17 residues. Germline V lookup: CDR1 SGHDT, CDR2 YYEEEE. This chain's CDR3 is CASSLRQGSSYNSPLHF. CDR3 DNA sequence: TGTGCCAGCAGCTTGCGGCAGGGGAGCTCCTATAATTCACCCCTCCACTTT.

This clone was seen just once. This chain connects TRBV3-1 (or the pseudogene TRBV3-2) to TRBJ1-6; D is unresolved. Germline CDR1 reads LGHDT; CDR2 reads YNNKEL (reference sequence). There are 12 residues in the CDR3. V lost 1 base and J 9 bases, leaving 4 bases between the germline ends. The CDR3 nucleotides are TGTGCCAGCAGCCAAGCTTCTTCACCCCTCCACTTT. This sequence encodes CASSQASSPLHF.

The gene calls are TRBV7-2 and TRBJ2-7, with 10 bases fitting TRBD1. CDR1 is SGHTA, CDR2 FQGNSA, per germline. V lost 5 bases to trimming and J lost 4 bases; unmatched junction nucleotides: 8. This CDR3 contains 15 residues. In DNA form, the CDR3 reads TGTGCCAGCAGCACGGGTGGGACAGGGGTTTACGAGCAGTACTTC. It encodes CASSTGGTGVYEQYF.

The chain recombines TRBV15 with TRBJ2-7; TRBD2 matches 10 bases. The CDR3 totals 16 residues. The V segment lost 1 base and the J segment 4 bases; nucleotides outside the gene matches: 7. Germline V gene sequence: CDR1 LNHNV, CDR2 YYDKDF (reference sequence). The CDR3 DNA reads TGTGCCACCAGCAGAGGTACAGCGGGGGGGACTTACGAGCAGTACTTC. It translates to CATSRGTAGGTYEQYF.

This clone has only a few counts. The V gene is TRBV13, the J gene TRBJ1-1; D might be TRBD1 (5 bases). Germline CDR1 is PRHDT and CDR2 is FYEKMQ (reference sequence). This CDR3 comprises 13 residues. V dropped 2 bases and J dropped 4 bases, with 8 bases sitting between them. The CDR3 loop reads CASSLTGGTEAFF. The CDR3 DNA is TGTGCCAGCAGCTTAACTGGGGGCACTGAAGCTTTCTTT. The whole variable domain, remainder taken from reference TRBV13 and TRBJ1-1, is AAGVIQSPRHLIKEKRETATLKCYPIPRHDTVYWYQQGPGQDPQFLISFYEKMQSDKGSIPDRFSAQQFSDYHSELNMSSLELGDSALYFCASSLTGGTEAFFGQGTRLTVV.

The V call is TRBV9, the J call TRBJ1-2, with TRBD1 matching 8 bases. J was trimmed by 7 bases and V by 4 bases; bases with no gene match: 9. The germline V gene encodes CDR1 SGDLS and CDR2 YYNGEE. This CDR3 is built from 14 residues. CDR3 coding DNA: TGTGCCAGCAGCCCAGGACAGGGAAGGGGTGGCTACACCTTC. This translates into CASSPGQGRGGYTF.

The chain recombines TRBV4-2 with TRBJ2-7, with D uncertain. Germline V gene data show CDR1 as LGHNA and CDR2 as YNFKEQ. The V end was cut by 1 base, the J end by 0 bases, with 7 bases between. This CDR3 comprises 14 residues. In DNA, the CDR3 is TGTGCCAGCAGCCAAGCGGACCTCTCCTACGAGCAGTACTTC. It is translated as CASSQADLSYEQYF.

This clone was found once. The rearrangement uses TRBV3-1 (or the pseudogene TRBV3-2) and TRBJ1-2; the match to TRBD1 covers 8 bases. Unmatched junction bases numbered 8, after V lost 4 bases and J lost 4 bases. Germline V gives CDR1 LGHDT, CDR2 YNNKEL (reference sequence). The CDR3 covers 15 residues. The CDR3 spells CASSLRDRSRYGYTF. The CDR3 DNA reads as TGTGCCAGCAGCCTCCGGGACAGGAGTCGCTATGGCTACACCTTC.

V usage is TRBV19 and J usage is TRBJ1-6; 10 bases fit TRBD1. CDR1 LNHDA and CDR2 SQIVND come from the germline V gene (reference sequence). With V trimmed by 5 bases and J by 7 bases, 11 bases remained unmatched. The CDR3 has 17 amino acids. The CDR3 is CASSPNPGTGDNSPLHF. The CDR3 nucleotides are TGTGCCAGTAGTCCCAACCCCGGGACAGGGGACAATTCACCCCTCCACTTT.

J is TRBJ1-2 and V is TRBV4-1; tentatively, D is TRBD1 (5 bases). Germline-derived CDR1 and CDR2 are MGHRA and YSYEKL. V lost 10 bases and J 6 bases, leaving 21 bases between the germline ends. This CDR3 is built from 14 residues. The CDR3 spells CATGGTVETDGYTF. CDR3 sequence (DNA): TGCGCCACCGGGGGGACGGTCGAAACGGATGGCTACACCTTC.

The J gene is TRBJ1-5, the V gene TRBV6-5, with 7 bases lining up with TRBD1. Germline-derived CDR1 and CDR2 are MNHEY and SVGAGI. The CDR3 is 15 amino acids. Germline trimming cut 4 bases from V and 0 bases from J; bases unmatched to any gene: 3. CDR3 coding DNA: TGTGCCAGCAGTTCCGGGACAGTTAGCAATCAGCCCCAGCATTTT. Its protein is CASSSGTVSNQPQHF.

As DNA, the CDR3 is TGTGCCAGTAGGCAAACGGGCCCCTCCTACGAGCAGTACTTC. Translating it yields CASRQTGPSYEQYF. The chain uses TRBV19 and TRBJ2-7; D remains ambiguous. With 6 bases removed from V and 0 bases from J, the gap between germline ends came to 12 bases. CDR1 is LNHDA and CDR2 is SQIVND in the germline V gene (reference sequence). The CDR3 loop spans 14 amino acids.

This clone was observed a single time. V is TRBV19 and J is TRBJ2-7; tentative D call: TRBD1 (6 bases). Trimming took off 3 bases at V and 3 bases at J, with 18 bases between the two ends. The CDR3 is made up of 16 amino acids. The germline V gene has CDR1 LNHDA and CDR2 SQIVND (reference sequence). The CDR3 region is CASSILGSQGFYEQYF. The CDR3 nucleotides are TGTGCCAGTAGTATTTTGGGCTCCCAGGGGTTCTACGAGCAGTACTTC.

The rearrangement links TRBV4-1 to TRBJ1-2; 10 bases are a match to TRBD1. This CDR3 contains 17 residues. Germline loops: CDR1 MGHRA, CDR2 YSYEKL. Trimming removed 4 bases from V and 1 base from J; junction bases left unmatched: 9. CDR3 region: CASSRATGTGDNYGYTF. In nucleotides, the CDR3 is TGCGCCAGCAGCCGCGCGACCGGGACAGGGGATAACTATGGCTACACCTTC.

V gene TRBV7-2 combines with J gene TRBJ2-7; D might be TRBD1 (6 bases). The germline V and J ends were trimmed by 2 bases and 6 bases, with 8 bases remaining between them. CDR1 is SGHTA, CDR2 FQGNSA, per germline. The CDR3 loop spans 12 amino acids. Here the CDR3 DNA reads TGTGCCAGCAGCTTAACAGGGTTCGAGCAGTACTTC. This codes for CASSLTGFEQYF.

The chain couples TRBV5-6 to TRBJ1-6; 9 positions agree with TRBD1. With V trimmed by 3 bases and J by 5 bases, 3 bases remained unmatched. The germline CDR1 and CDR2 sequences are SGHDT and YYEEEE. The CDR3 runs to 15 residues. The CDR3, as DNA: TGTGCCAGCAGCTGGGGACAGGGTAATAATTCACCCCTCCACTTT. Encoded protein: CASSWGQGNNSPLHF.

J is TRBJ1-4 and V is TRBV15; the match to TRBD1 covers 9 bases. Germline V CDR1 and CDR2: LNHNV, YYDKDF (reference sequence). The CDR3 runs 16 residues. The V and J ends lost 0 bases and 4 bases, in that order; junction bases with no gene match: 3. The CDR3 loop is CATSRDGTGYNEKLFF. The DNA for the CDR3 is TGTGCCACCAGCAGAGATGGGACAGGGTATAATGAAAAACTGTTTTTT. The full variable domain, its missing parts supplied by reference TRBV15 and TRBJ1-4, is DAMVIQNPRYQVTQFGKPVTLSCSQTLNHNVMYWYQQKSSQAPKLLFHYYDKDFNNEADTPDNFQSRRPNTSFCFLDIRSPGLGDTAMYLCATSRDGTGYNEKLFFGSGTQLSVL.

This clone was detected a few times. The chain is built from TRBV5-1 and TRBJ2-3, with 10 positions matching TRBD2. CDR1 and CDR2 (germline): SGHRS, YFSETQ. The CDR3 is made up of 17 amino acids. The trim removed 1 base at V and 0 bases at J, leaving 5 bases unmatched. As DNA, the CDR3 is TGCGCCAGCAGCTTGTATCTAGCGGGGGATAGCACAGATACGCAGTATTTT. It encodes CASSLYLAGDSTDTQYF.

The V gene is TRBV13, the J gene TRBJ1-2; D is unclear. Trimming removed 5 bases from V and 4 bases from J, with 14 bases in between. Germline V CDR1 and CDR2: PRHDT, FYEKMQ (reference sequence). This CDR3 contains 14 residues. The CDR3 DNA is TGTGCCAGCAGCGAAGACGGAGGCGTCTATGGCTACACCTTC. This encodes CASSEDGGVYGYTF.

This clone appeared a single time. CDR3 region: CAVRRELEAFF. The CDR3 DNA reads as TGTGCCGTCCGCCGGGAGCTCGAAGCTTTCTTT. The genes are TRBV6-5 and TRBJ1-1; D uncertain. V shed 11 bases and J shed 8 bases, with 15 bases lying between them. CDR3 length equals 11 residues. CDR1 is MNHEY and CDR2 is SVGAGI in the germline V gene.

The rearrangement joins TRBV2 to TRBJ1-2; no reliable D call. V gave up 2 bases and J gave up 2 bases, with 6 bases separating them. This CDR3 is built from 13 residues. Looked up from germline, CDR1 is SNHLY and CDR2 is FYNNEI. This CDR3 reads CASSELGNYGYTF. The CDR3, as DNA: TGTGCCAGCAGTGAATTGGGGAACTATGGCTACACCTTC.

The CDR3: CASSHRGYNEQFF. DNA for the CDR3: TGCGCCAGCAGCCATAGAGGTTACAATGAGCAGTTCTTC. This chain connects TRBV4-1 to TRBJ2-1; D remains ambiguous. Germline V lookup: CDR1 MGHRA, CDR2 YSYEKL. V lost 3 bases to trimming and J lost 4 bases, with 7 bases between them. This CDR3 spans 13 amino acids.